Below are 16 T cell receptor beta chains sequenced from a single sample in a study of molecular identifiers for immune sequencing clone quantification. One entry per CDR3 protein results from TCRdb running MiXCR on the PCR reads. The data show some 680,000 distinct CDR3 sequences, with over 25% seen just once and about 0.8% held by the top ten. The material sequenced was naive CD8+ T cells from blood, with Jurkat cell RNA spiked in. Subset given: FACS-sorted CD8+CD4-CCR7+CD45RA+ naive T cells. Receptors were obtained from a human donor in good health. Some libraries in this study had Jurkat cell RNA spiked in.

This clonotype was detected many times. The V call is TRBV4-1, the J call TRBJ1-4, with D possibly TRBD1 on 5 matching bases. This CDR3 has 16 amino acids. V lost 1 base to trimming and J lost 5 bases, with 14 bases between them. Germline V CDR1 and CDR2: MGHRA, YSYEKL. The CDR3 spells CASSQAQTDLNEKLFF. Here the CDR3 DNA reads TGCGCCAGCAGCCAAGCACAGACAGATTTGAATGAAAAACTGTTTTTT.

This clonotype was seen repeatedly, ten times or more. The chain links TRBV4-3 to TRBJ1-4; D ambiguous. Germline CDR1 is LGHNA and CDR2 is YSLEER. The CDR3 spans 13 residues. V gave up 0 bases and J gave up 8 bases, with 7 bases separating them. The DNA for the CDR3 is TGCGCCAGCAGCCAAGAAGGCGAGGAAAAACTGTTTTTT. Translation gives CASSQEGEEKLFF.

The V and J genes are TRBV19 and TRBJ1-5; D unresolved. Trimming took 1 base from V and 2 from J, leaving 9 bases between them. Per the germline V gene, CDR1 is LNHDA and CDR2 is SQIVND (reference sequence). The CDR3 consists of 15 residues. CDR3 amino acids: CASSIGGVRNQPQHF. CDR3 nucleotides: TGTGCCAGTAGTATAGGTGGAGTTCGCAATCAGCCCCAGCATTTT.

This clonotype was counted at least ten times. V gene TRBV7-6 combines with J gene TRBJ2-5; D possibly corresponds to TRBD1 (5 bases). V gave up 4 bases and J gave up 5 bases, with 29 bases separating them. The CDR3 consists of 19 residues. Germline V gene lookup returns CDR1 SGHVS and CDR2 FNYEAQ. CDR3 region: CASSSEYRSGHSTLETQYF. The CDR3 bases are TGTGCCAGCAGCTCCGAGTATAGGTCCGGACATTCCACTTTGGAGACCCAGTACTTC.

J is TRBJ2-7 and V is TRBV7-9; D not certain. Per germline, CDR1 SEHNR and CDR2 FQNEAQ (reference sequence). The V gene lost 5 bases and the J gene lost 2 bases, with 13 bases spanning the gap. There are 14 residues in the CDR3. CDR3 amino acids: CASSPPSVAYEQYF. CDR3 nucleotides: TGTGCCAGCAGCCCTCCGAGTGTGGCCTACGAGCAGTACTTC.

Many counts were recorded for this clonotype. The genes are TRBV5-1 and TRBJ2-1, with D possibly being TRBD2 (5 bases). The CDR3 is 13 residues long. From germline, CDR1 is SGHRS and CDR2 YFSETQ. Deletions cut 0 bases from V and 8 bases from J, with 9 bases between. CDR3 DNA sequence: TGCGCCAGCAGCTTGGGAGGGTTCTATGAGCAGTTCTTC. Amino acids: CASSLGGFYEQFF.

This chain uses TRBV4-3 with TRBJ2-7; D could derive from TRBD1 or TRBD2 (5 bases each). The CDR3 is 16 residues long. V gave up 1 base and J gave up 2 bases, with 15 bases separating them. Germline-derived CDR1 and CDR2 are LGHNA and YSLEER. The CDR3 coding sequence is TGCGCCAGCAGCCAAGGGGGACCCAATGACCCCTACGAGCAGTACTTC. Translating gives CASSQGGPNDPYEQYF.

On this clonotype itself: A read error is possible here, since a much larger clone lies one base away. The rearrangement uses TRBV25-1 and TRBJ2-7; D gene ambiguous. The V gene's germline CDR1 is MGHDK and CDR2 SYGVNS. The CDR3 has 12 amino acids. The CDR3 reads CASSGPGFERYF. CDR3 nucleotides: TGTGCCAGCAGTGGCCCCGGGTTCGAGCGGTACTTC.

This clonotype has ten or more counts. The chain is built from TRBV7-6 and TRBJ2-7; D is ambiguous. The CDR3 contains 15 residues. The germline CDR1 and CDR2 sequences are SGHVS and FNYEAQ. V was shortened by 5 bases and J by 5 bases, with 19 bases between the two germline ends. DNA of the CDR3: TGTGCCAGCAGCCCTTATGTCCGGTCTGGGGACGAGCAGTACTTC. This gives the protein CASSPYVRSGDEQYF. The full variable domain, with the rest looked up from reference TRBV7-6 and TRBJ2-7, is GAGVSQSPRYKVTKRGQDVALRCDPISGHVSLYWYRQALGQGPEFLTYFNYEAQQDKSGLPNDRFSAERPEGSISTLTIQRTEQRDSAMYRCASSPYVRSGDEQYFGPGTRLTVT.

Comment on this clonotype: A much bigger clone sits one base away, suggesting this may be a read error. The chain uses TRBV29-1 and TRBJ2-1, with 9 bases identical to TRBD2. Germline V gives CDR1 SQVTM, CDR2 ANQGSEA. The CDR3 sequence is 13 residues long. CDR3 DNA: TGCAGCGATGAAGGGACTAGCAGCGCTAAGCAGTTCTTC. This gives the protein CSDEGTSSAKQFF.

This chain connects TRBV4-3 to TRBJ1-6, with 12 bases identical to TRBD1. Germline V lookup: CDR1 LGHNA, CDR2 YSLEER. Trimming at V came to 0 bases and at J to 7 bases, leaving 16 bases not matched to a gene. This CDR3 contains 21 residues. The CDR3 DNA sequence: TGCGCCAGCAGCCAAGAACTCCCCGGGACAGGGGGCCTTGGGGGGAATTCACCCCTCCACTTT. It codes for CASSQELPGTGGLGGNSPLHF.

The V gene is TRBV27, the J gene TRBJ2-7; TRBD1 matches at 9 bases. CDR3 length: 15 residues. Germline CDR1 MNHEY, CDR2 SMNVEV (reference sequence). J was trimmed by 2 bases and V by 3 bases; bases with no gene match: 5. CDR3 sequence: CASSFVGTGTYEQYF. In DNA, the CDR3 is TGTGCCAGCAGTTTCGTGGGGACAGGGACCTACGAGCAGTACTTC.

Concerning this clonotype: This may come from a read error, since a much larger clone is one base off. This rearrangement joins TRBV4-3 to TRBJ2-6; D might be TRBD1 (5 bases). Germline CDR1 is LGHNA and CDR2 is YSLEER. The CDR3 spans 16 residues. V was pared by 0 bases and J by 2 bases, with 8 bases between. For the CDR3, the DNA is TGCGCCAGCAGCCAAGACAGGGTGCCTGGGGCCAACGTCCTGACTTTC. As protein: CASSQDRVPGANVLTF.

Comments on this clonotype: The germline gene is not matched at one end of the junction; a read error may be the cause. V gene TRBV5-3 combines with J gene TRBJ2-7; D is possibly TRBD1 or TRBD2 (5 bases each). TRBV5-3 is labeled an ORF, and its function is uncertain. This CDR3 has 17 residues. Here the CDR3 DNA reads TGTGCCAGCAGCTTGGTGGGGGACGCAGCCAGGACCTACGAGCAGTACTTC. Amino acids: CASSLVGDAARTYEQYF.

This clonotype has a handful of counts. This CDR3 is CASSQGTSGGAYNEQFF. CDR3 nucleotides: TGCGCCAGCAGCCAAGGGACTAGCGGGGGAGCTTACAATGAGCAGTTCTTC. V usage is TRBV4-1 and J usage is TRBJ2-1, with TRBD2 identical over 13 bases. Germline V CDR1 and CDR2: MGHRA, YSYEKL. J gave up 4 bases and V 1 base, and 4 bases lay outside the gene matches. CDR3 size: 17 residues.

This clonotype showed up many times. The chain uses TRBV5-4 and TRBJ2-3, with D tentatively TRBD2 (5 bases). The CDR3 is 15 residues long. CDR1 is SGHNT and CDR2 is YYREEE in the germline V gene (reference sequence). Trimming took off 3 bases at V and 1 base at J, with 12 bases between the two ends. The CDR3: CASSSLEDGTDTQYF. CDR3 bases: TGTGCCAGCAGCTCGCTGGAGGACGGCACAGATACGCAGTATTTT.